The following is a T cell receptor (beta chain) sequence with its context. Its antigen is unidentified. V was trimmed by 5 bases and J by 1 base, leaving 17 bases between them. Germline V CDR1 and CDR2: MDHEN, SYDVKM. This CDR3 region has 16 residues. TCRdb's table, derived via immunoSEQ multiplex PCR, lists solely in-frame clones and lacks some. The sample consists of fewer than 300,000 clones, 90% to 95% of them appearing once. This sample was taken from a study of T cell responses to AZD1222 COVID-19 vaccine. Background on the study: Some second doses came at about 4 weeks and others at about 12 weeks; these were pooled.

Study observations and caveats: Spike-wide vaccine-associated CD4 TCRs dominated at 160-218 and 743-854.

The TCR originated in an adult in good health. The sample in question was peripheral blood, obtained on day 0 of AZD1222 vaccination. This sequence joins TRBV28 and TRBJ1-2, with no clear D. CDR3: CASSPTPRARNYGYTF. DNA for the CDR3: TGTGCCAGCAGTCCGACGCCTCGGGCACGTAACTATGGCTACACCTTC.